The text below deals with one T cell receptor beta chain. The antigen this receptor binds is unknown. No per-base quality is available; no much larger clone lies one base away. V is reduced by 0 bases and J by 2 bases, leaving a spacing of 17 bases between them. From the cysteine up to the phenylalanine, the CDR3 has a length of 18 residues. Just CDR3 DNA is preserved here, 54 bases in frame from base 1. CDR1 SGHRS and CDR2 YFSETQ are derived from the germline V gene. The library relied on the immunoSEQ multiplex PCR assay. For the multiplex PCR, a mixture combining 60 forward primers for TCR Vbeta segments and 13 reverse primers for TCR Jbeta segments was used. A multiplex PCR assay on genomic DNA amplified the CDR3 region of rearranged TCR beta genes. On the Illumina HiSeq System, the amplified TCR beta libraries were sequenced as 87-base-pair reads. On the study's bioinformatics: A later analysis counted about 80 million unique TCR beta chains across the 700 or so repertoires, and 9 million to 14 million of these chains were shared by at least two donors. Raw reads were error-corrected and collapsed into unique sequences by a nearest-neighbor algorithm in which closely related sequences were merged to remove PCR and sequencing errors. V, D and J gene segments were assigned by aligning CDR3 sequences to IMGT reference sequences. For a sequence to be retained, a match of at least six nucleotides to both a V gene segment and a J gene segment was required. A rearrangement was called productive if the CDR3 had no stop codons and remained in frame with V and J, and every other rearrangement was called non-productive. CDR3 was defined by IMGT convention, running from the second conserved V-encoded cysteine to the conserved J-encoded phenylalanine. The earlier analysis of a few hundred of the donors excluded sequences that lacked an unambiguous match to a single V gene segment. An earlier analysis of a few hundred of the donors called V segments functional above 56.7% productive rearrangements and segregating when the between-donor standard deviation exceeded 5%. A statistical classification framework was built for diagnosing cytomegalovirus status from the catalog of TCR beta chain sequences. In a later analysis, TCR nucleotide sequences were compared against IMGT/GENE-DB human TR gene sequences so that V and J genes could be assigned. Using the TCRdist pipeline, a later analysis assigned CDR3 sequences along with most-parsimonious VDJ recombination scenarios. In a later analysis, every TCR beta chain was defined by the combination of its CDR3 amino acid sequence and its V-gene family, and reads without a unique V-gene family were dropped. In a later analysis, 550 to 650 highly shared, low-generation-probability nucleotide sequences were removed to address suspected cross-contamination and a sequencing artifact. In a later analysis, a clonal expansion index for each public chain was calculated from normalized within-repertoire ranks of inferred template counts. In a later analysis, generation probabilities were computed using a VDJ recombination model fitted to out-of-frame rearrangements, and the results were checked against IGoR. In a later analysis, hypergeometric tests were used to score TCR-TCR, TCR-HLA and TCR-CMV co-occurrence, with a repertoire-size bias correction applied to TCR pairs. To estimate false discovery rates, a later analysis permuted the HLA or CMV assignments 20 times. In a later analysis, co-occurring TCRs were grouped using DBSCAN, with TCRdist sequence similarity added in when clustering inside HLA-allele-positive subsets. Repertoires with fewer than 30,000 or more than 120,000 public chains were left out of co-occurrence clustering, as were about 5 repertoires with anomalous nucleotide sharing. TCRdb provides this immuneACCESS table in a form limited to in-frame rearrangements. Some clones are lacking; in checked studies, under half of them reflect an unresolved V gene, and why the rest are absent is not known. The D gene and trimming were derived from the DNA, and the V and J assignments and clone size from that table. This sample has 150,000 to 200,000 clones in its table, and about 84% of those were observed once. The ten biggest clones cover 4.8% of the sample.

The sample comes from a study of cytomegalovirus exposure and HLA in healthy donors (TCRdb year 2017). About the study as a whole: An earlier analysis of approximately 640 of the donors reported roughly 270 Gb of sequence data and some 100 million unique TCR beta sequences from 150 million to 200 million T cells. In a later genetic analysis, genome-wide SNP genotypes for about three fifths of the 666 donors were used, and that subset was treated as a discovery cohort. Donor age, sex, ethnicity and CMV serostatus were compiled alongside the repertoire data. All discovery cohort repertoires had been generated on a single sequencing platform. Class I and class II HLA loci were covered by the typing at four-digit resolution. About five DR-DQ haplotypes were treated as single units for association and clustering because of strong linkage in the cohort. To study patterns of TCR occurrence, a later analysis re-analyzed previously published TCR beta repertoires from 550 to 800 donors and added high-resolution HLA genotyping. The study aimed to test whether signatures of past pathogen exposure could be identified by cataloging public T cell receptors. A separate validation cohort of over a hundred different subjects was used in addition to the approximately 670-subject first cohort. On average, around 240,000 unique TCR beta nucleotide sequences were sequenced per donor among a few hundred genotyped donors of the cohort, with roughly 18% of those sequences being non-productive. An earlier analysis of 500 to 650 of the donors applied high-throughput TCR beta sequencing to assess whether each TCR beta V gene segment acted as functional or pseudogenic. Around 320 gigabases of sequencing data and tens of millions of unique TCR sequences were included in an early release covering 550 to 800 HLA-typed donors. In the later analysis, no new phenotypic data were used to find candidate immune exposures; instead, reliance was placed on TCR beta sequences and their occurrence across donors. The T cell repertoires of around 670 subjects were profiled by immunosequencing and related to cytomegalovirus serostatus. The genetic ancestry cluster associated with self-reported Caucasian donors included 81% of the 300 to 450 genotyped donors. The number of typed donors differed by locus: roughly 629-630 for A, B, C, DRB1 and DQB1; 522 for DQA1; 606 for DPA1; and about 450 for DPB1. The study combined high-throughput TCR immunosequencing, statistical association of individual TCRs with disease status, and machine learning to predict cytomegalovirus infection status.

Findings and caveats that apply to the study as a whole: A later analysis found that HLA-associated TCR beta chains were more clonally expanded and had lower generation probabilities than equally common non-associated chains. Most CMV-associated TCR beta chains appeared to be HLA-restricted in a later analysis, and the HLA associations seemed to be driven largely by CMV exposure. CMV serostatus was the only immune exposure information available for the cohort. Roughly uniform sequencing depth across donors was assumed in presence/absence analyses, although this assumption may not hold. The study gave a list of about 160 TCR beta chains associated with cytomegalovirus. A further reported finding was that TCR beta sequences accurately predicted the HLA-A and HLA-B alleles for most subjects in the first cohort. Cytomegalovirus status was reported to be diagnosed by the classifier with high specificity and sensitivity in both the original and validation cohorts. Because counts were too low, approximately 18 rarely observed V segments, including chromosome 9 orphons, were excluded from the earlier analysis of around 640 of the donors. Specific HLA alleles were associated with roughly 16,000 TCR beta sequences at a false discovery rate of 0.05 in a later analysis. A cluster of highly shared sequence variants was judged likely to be a technical artifact of the sequencing pipeline. Only TCR beta chains were sequenced in this cohort, and the absence of alpha or paired-chain data limited detectable features. V-gene and J-gene trimming of TCR beta chains was associated with a missense DCLRE1C variant in a later genetic analysis, and the association was replicated in an independent cohort. The authors suggested that the approach could potentially be extended to other disease states and immunological phenotypes. Because the 87-base-pair reads could not distinguish some IMGT-functional V segments, including TRBV6-2 and TRBV6-3, those segments were excluded. An earlier analysis of some 590 of the donors showed that most TCR beta V segments appeared in productive rearrangements either about 90% or about 30% of the time, which broadly matched IMGT annotations. Linkage disequilibrium might explain the correlated functional status among segregating V segments, but an unknown experimental factor could not be excluded. Because HLA typing was unavailable for some donors at each locus, only the typed subset was used in association tests. Compared with the approximately 720-donor mean, donors in an Asian-associated ancestry cluster had fewer N-insertions in productive TCRs, according to a later genetic analysis. Across donors, most TCR sequences were observed very rarely, whereas some public TCRs were present in many individuals. When HLA alleles, especially DR and DQ, strongly co-occurred, TCR associations were difficult to assign to individual alleles. A few of the identified cytomegalovirus-associated TCR beta chains were confirmed in vitro to be specific for cytomegalovirus antigens. Several of the top co-occurrence clusters appeared to be linked to parvovirus B19, influenza, CMV and Epstein-Barr virus, according to a later analysis. In a later analysis, TCR association rates were found to vary across HLA loci, with the most associated TCRs seen for DRB1 alleles and the fewest for HLA-C alleles.

The cohort was made up of several hundred healthy bone marrow donors. All cohort members were sampled while nominally healthy, although unrecorded immune exposures were likely present. The donor tested CMV seronegative and was one of the 352 seronegative cohort members. Each donor provided a peripheral blood sample, and peripheral blood mononuclear cells were used for TCR beta sequencing. The Qiagen DNeasy Blood Extraction Kit was used to extract genomic DNA from the blood cell samples. The receptor chain draws on TRBV5-1 and TRBJ1-4; D gene: possibly TRBD1, on 6 matching bases. The clonotype was recovered from a man younger than 35 in good health and CMV-seronegative. The material sequenced was PBMCs. The DNA reads as follows: TGCGCCAGCAGCTTGGTTCAGCGGGGGGCGCCCACTAATGAAAAACTGTTTTTT. Translated, it gives CASSLVQRGAPTNEKLFF.